These 8 T cell receptor beta chains were sequenced from one sample in a study of response to subunit inactivated influenza vaccine. TCRdb re-called the RT-PCR reads with MiXCR, one entry per CDR3 protein. The data contain about 530,000 distinct CDR3 sequences, approximately 13% of them seen just once; the ten biggest clones take up less than 15%. The input for sequencing was PBMCs from blood, taken 45 days after vaccination. These receptors were taken from a man aged 50 to 59 who received an inactivated influenza vaccine.

The chain is built from TRBV13 and TRBJ2-1; 8 bases agree with TRBD2. CDR1 PRHDT and CDR2 FYEKMQ come from the germline V gene (reference sequence). This CDR3 has 18 amino acids. V gave up 11 bases and J gave up 2 bases; unmatched junction bases: 20. For the CDR3, the DNA is TGTGCCTTCTGTTTCGGGCTCGGCGGGAGGATACCCTACAATGAGCAGTTCTTC. The encoded protein is CAFCFGLGGRIPYNEQFF.

This CDR3 is CSAREGGGNTEAFF. CDR3 bases: TGCAGTGCTAGAGAGGGGGGAGGGAACACTGAAGCTTTCTTT. J is TRBJ1-1 and V is TRBV20-1; possibly TRBD1 for D (5 bases). The CDR3 contains 14 residues. V was shortened by 0 bases and J by 1 base, with 9 bases between the two germline ends. The germline CDR1 and CDR2 sequences are DFQATT and SNEGSKA (reference sequence).

This clonotype was detected ten times or more. The genes are TRBV29-1 and TRBJ1-4, with TRBD1 as a possible D gene (5 bases). The germline V and J ends were trimmed by 4 bases and 8 bases, with 14 bases remaining between them. Germline lookup yields CDR1 SQVTM and CDR2 ANQGSEA. CDR3 length equals 13 residues. The CDR3 here is CSVGERGEEKLFF. In DNA form, the CDR3 reads TGCAGCGTTGGGGAGAGGGGAGAGGAAAAACTGTTTTTT.

For the CDR3, the DNA is TGTGCCAGCAGCGTGAGGGGTTACGAGCAGTACTTC. Its translation: CASSVRGYEQYF. The genes are TRBV7-9 and TRBJ2-7; D may match TRBD1 or TRBD2 (5 bases each). Per germline, CDR1 SEHNR and CDR2 FQNEAQ (reference sequence). V gave up 5 bases and J gave up 4 bases, with 9 bases separating them. The CDR3 has 12 amino acids.

This clonotype was seen ten or more times. This rearrangement joins TRBV29-1 to TRBJ2-3; TRBD2 is a possible D gene (5 bases). The CDR3 runs 14 residues. The V gene lost 2 bases and the J gene lost 1 base, with 10 bases spanning the gap. CDR1 is SQVTM, CDR2 ANQGSEA, per germline. The CDR3 here is CSVEPAEGTDTQYF. For the CDR3, the DNA is TGCAGCGTTGAACCGGCGGAGGGCACAGATACGCAGTATTTT.

The chain combines TRBV12-3 or TRBV12-4 with TRBJ1-3; D unclear. This CDR3 has 14 residues. The V and J ends lost 2 bases and 3 bases respectively, with 8 bases between them. In nucleotides, the CDR3 is TGTGCCAGCAGTTTAAGTGGTCGTGGAAACACCATATATTTT. Its translation is CASSLSGRGNTIYF.

J is TRBJ2-5 and V is TRBV12-3 or TRBV12-4, with D tentatively TRBD1 (5 bases). V was shortened by 5 bases and J by 0 bases, with 13 bases between the two germline ends. CDR3 length: 15 residues. CDR3 coding DNA: TGTGCCAGCAGTCCCCAGGGATGGGACCAAGAGACCCAGTACTTC. Translating gives CASSPQGWDQETQYF.

With regard to this clonotype: The junction shows a germline mismatch at one end, possibly a read error. The J gene is TRBJ2-5, the V gene TRBV7-9; the D call may be TRBD1 or TRBD2 (5 bases each). Germline-derived CDR1 and CDR2 are SEHNR and FQNEAQ (reference sequence). The CDR3 has 15 residues. The CDR3 DNA follows: TGTTCCAGCAGCTTAGCCGAGGGGAAGTGGGAGACCCAGTACTTC. Protein: CSSSLAEGKWETQYF.